Listed below are T cell receptor beta chains from one sample, sequenced in a study of control samples from healthy donors and cancer patients. Clones were read by immunoSEQ multiplex PCR, and TCRdb kept only the in-frame ones, dropping some. The sample includes tens of thousands of clones, 92% of them seen just once. What was sequenced was PBMCs. These receptors originate from a man between 35 and 55 years old with colorectal cancer. Each CDR3 is given with its conserved first and last residue.

V gene	J gene	CDR3 protein
TRBV7-2	TRBJ1-5	CASSLDSNQPQHF
TRBV7-9	TRBJ1-1	CASSLGGGTEAFF
TRBV18	TRBJ1-1	CASSPPDRGAEAFF
TRBV5-1	TRBJ1-1	CASSPGRRGAGSEAFF
TRBV4-3	TRBJ2-5	CASSQGSARGEETQYF
TRBV3-1/TRBV3-2	TRBJ1-4	CASSPGLNEKLFF
TRBV27	TRBJ2-7	CASSLKRGVPYEQYF
TRBV11-3	TRBJ1-6	CASTFGGTNSPLHF
TRBV2	TRBJ1-6	CASRDPGWNSPLHF
TRBV9	TRBJ1-1	CASSAETISEAFF
TRBV6-5	TRBJ2-1	CASSYDWSSYNEQFF
TRBV5-1	TRBJ1-2	CASRQPDRADYGYTF
TRBV11-1	TRBJ1-1	CASRNKQGIGAEAFF
TRBV5-6	TRBJ2-5	CASSSRDF
TRBV19	TRBJ1-1	CASSIGSARTGTEAFF
TRBV6-5	TRBJ1-2	CASSYSQGKGYGYTF
TRBV25-1	TRBJ1-1	CASSGQMNTEAFF